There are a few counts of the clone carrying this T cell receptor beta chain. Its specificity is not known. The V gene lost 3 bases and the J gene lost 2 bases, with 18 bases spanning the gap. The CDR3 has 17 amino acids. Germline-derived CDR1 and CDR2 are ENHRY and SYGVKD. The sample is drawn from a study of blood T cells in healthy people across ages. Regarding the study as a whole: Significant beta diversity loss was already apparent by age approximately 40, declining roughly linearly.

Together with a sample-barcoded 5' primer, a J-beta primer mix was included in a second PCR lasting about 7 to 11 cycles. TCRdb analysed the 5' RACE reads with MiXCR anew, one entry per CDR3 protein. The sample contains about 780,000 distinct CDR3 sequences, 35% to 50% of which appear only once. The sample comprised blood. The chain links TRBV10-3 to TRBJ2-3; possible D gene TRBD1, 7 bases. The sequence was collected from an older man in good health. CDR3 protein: CAISELGQRTITDTQYF. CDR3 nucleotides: TGTGCCATCAGTGAATTGGGACAGCGGACTATCACAGATACGCAGTATTTT.